This is a list of T cell receptor beta chains from one sample in a study of shared clonotypes between healthy human individuals. Libraries were prepared by immunoSEQ multiplex PCR; TCRdb keeps only in-frame clonotypes and omits some of them. Here the sample spans approximately 650,000 clones, 95% to 96% being singletons. What was sequenced was naive CD8+ T cells sorted from blood. Receptor source: a woman in her 30s in good health. Each CDR3 is given with its conserved first and last residue. Fields, in order: J gene, V gene, CDR3 length, D gene, clone size, CDR3 DNA, CDR3 protein. D genes are given only for firm matches. Clone size appears in some rows only: once, few, many, or a class for an expanded clone.

j_gene: TRBJ2-7; v_gene: TRBV28; len: 15; d_gene: TRBD1; abundance: NA; CDR3nt: TGTGCCAGCAGCCCGACAGGGTTGGCCTCCTACGAGCAGTACTTC; CDR3aa: CASSPTGLASYEQYF
j_gene: TRBJ2-1; v_gene: TRBV5-6; len: 14; d_gene: TRBD1; abundance: NA; CDR3nt: TGTGCCAGCAGCTCGGGACAGGGGGCCCAAGAGCAGTTCTTC; CDR3aa: CASSSGQGAQEQFF
j_gene: TRBJ2-1; v_gene: TRBV14; len: 15; d_gene: TRBD2; abundance: NA; CDR3nt: TGTGCCACCAGCCTTCTAGCGGGATCCCACAATGAGCAGTTCTTC; CDR3aa: CATSLLAGSHNEQFF
j_gene: TRBJ1-1; v_gene: TRBV11-2; len: 18; d_gene: NA; abundance: NA; CDR3nt: TGTGCCAGCAGCTTAGTCGTCAGGGCCTCATATACCGACACTGAAGCTTTCTTT; CDR3aa: CASSLVVRASYTDTEAFF
j_gene: TRBJ2-7; v_gene: TRBV29-1; len: 14; d_gene: NA; abundance: NA; CDR3nt: TGCAGCGTTGAATTGGCGAGAGGCTCCTACGAGCAGTACTTC; CDR3aa: CSVELARGSYEQYF
j_gene: TRBJ2-7; v_gene: TRBV7-9; len: 13; d_gene: NA; abundance: NA; CDR3nt: TGTGCCAGCAGCTTATTTAGAGGGGCCGAGCAGTACTTC; CDR3aa: CASSLFRGAEQYF
j_gene: TRBJ1-1; v_gene: TRBV19; len: 16; d_gene: NA; abundance: NA; CDR3nt: TGTGCCAGTAGTATTGGACGGGGGATTTTGAACACTGAAGCTTTCTTT; CDR3aa: CASSIGRGILNTEAFF
j_gene: TRBJ2-7; v_gene: TRBV18; len: 16; d_gene: NA; abundance: NA; CDR3nt: TGTGCCAGCTCACCCGAGCCCCCAGGAATCTCCTACGAGCAGTACTTC; CDR3aa: CASSPEPPGISYEQYF
j_gene: TRBJ1-5; v_gene: TRBV5-6; len: 12; d_gene: NA; abundance: NA; CDR3nt: TGTGCCAGCAGCTTACAGGGTCAGCCCCAGCATTTT; CDR3aa: CASSLQGQPQHF
j_gene: TRBJ1-1; v_gene: TRBV2; len: 14; d_gene: NA; abundance: NA; CDR3nt: TGTGCCAGCAGTGAAGGACACTTGAACACTGAAGCTTTCTTT; CDR3aa: CASSEGHLNTEAFF
j_gene: TRBJ2-6; v_gene: TRBV19; len: 17; d_gene: NA; abundance: NA; CDR3nt: TGTGCCAGTAGTCACACGCGGGCTACCTCTGGGGCCAACGTCCTGACTTTC; CDR3aa: CASSHTRATSGANVLTF
j_gene: TRBJ1-2; v_gene: TRBV2; len: 14; d_gene: NA; abundance: NA; CDR3nt: TGTGCCAGCAGTGAGTGGCAGCCCTTCTATGGCTACACCTTC; CDR3aa: CASSEWQPFYGYTF
j_gene: TRBJ2-7; v_gene: TRBV11-2; len: 15; d_gene: NA; abundance: NA; CDR3nt: TGTGCCAGCAGCTTAGAGGCAGGGGTAACCTACGAGCAGTACTTC; CDR3aa: CASSLEAGVTYEQYF
j_gene: TRBJ2-7; v_gene: TRBV30; len: 13; d_gene: NA; abundance: once; CDR3nt: TGTGCCTGGAGTGTTCTGGACCCGGGGGAGCAGTACTTC; CDR3aa: CAWSVLDPGEQYF
j_gene: TRBJ1-3; v_gene: TRBV6-1; len: 15; d_gene: NA; abundance: few; CDR3nt: TGTGCCAGCAGTGAACAGCAGTCTTCGTTAAACACCATATATTTT; CDR3aa: CASSEQQSSLNTIYF
j_gene: TRBJ1-4; v_gene: TRBV19; len: 16; d_gene: TRBD1; abundance: NA; CDR3nt: TGTGCCAGTAGCACTGACAGGGAAGCAACTAATGAAAAACTGTTTTTT; CDR3aa: CASSTDREATNEKLFF
j_gene: TRBJ1-2; v_gene: TRBV6-6; len: 15; d_gene: NA; abundance: once; CDR3nt: TGTGCCAGCAGTGCGGACACGGGATCAGACTATGGCTACACCTTC; CDR3aa: CASSADTGSDYGYTF
j_gene: TRBJ2-7; v_gene: TRBV21-1; len: 12; d_gene: NA; abundance: NA; CDR3nt: TGTGCCAGCAGCTTAGGGAGATACGAGCAGTACTTC; CDR3aa: CASSLGRYEQYF
j_gene: TRBJ1-3; v_gene: TRBV10-2; len: 14; d_gene: NA; abundance: NA; CDR3nt: TGCGCCAGCAGTGGAGGAGGTGGTGGAAACACCATATATTTT; CDR3aa: CASSGGGGGNTIYF
j_gene: TRBJ1-1; v_gene: TRBV7-9; len: 16; d_gene: TRBD1; abundance: once; CDR3nt: TGTGCCAGCAGCTCCGTCCCGGGACAGGGGAACACTGAAGCTTTCTTT; CDR3aa: CASSSVPGQGNTEAFF
j_gene: TRBJ2-1; v_gene: TRBV27; len: 15; d_gene: NA; abundance: NA; CDR3nt: TGTGCCAGCAGTGTAGACCACAGCTCCTACAATGAGCAGTTCTTC; CDR3aa: CASSVDHSSYNEQFF
j_gene: TRBJ2-7; v_gene: TRBV7-7; len: 15; d_gene: TRBD2; abundance: NA; CDR3nt: TGTGCCAGCAGCTTGGGTAGCGGGGGCTCCTACGAGCAGTACTTC; CDR3aa: CASSLGSGGSYEQYF
j_gene: TRBJ2-7; v_gene: TRBV29-1; len: 15; d_gene: TRBD2; abundance: NA; CDR3nt: TGCAGCGTTGCAGGTTTGACTAGCGGTTCCTACGAGCAGTACTTC; CDR3aa: CSVAGLTSGSYEQYF
j_gene: TRBJ1-4; v_gene: TRBV2; len: 14; d_gene: NA; abundance: NA; CDR3nt: TGTGCCAGCAGGGGACGGGGGCCGACCGGAAAACTGTTTTTT; CDR3aa: CASRGRGPTGKLFF
j_gene: TRBJ2-1; v_gene: TRBV2; len: 15; d_gene: TRBD2; abundance: NA; CDR3nt: TGTGCCAGCAGTGAAGCCTCCAGCGGGAACAATGAGCAGTTCTTC; CDR3aa: CASSEASSGNNEQFF
j_gene: TRBJ1-1; v_gene: TRBV7-9; len: 13; d_gene: NA; abundance: NA; CDR3nt: TGTGCCAGCAGCTTACAGGGCCCCACTGAAGCTTTCTTT; CDR3aa: CASSLQGPTEAFF
j_gene: TRBJ2-7; v_gene: TRBV9; len: 16; d_gene: NA; abundance: NA; CDR3nt: TGTGCCAGCAGCGTGGGGCGGACCGACAACTTCTACGAGCAGTACTTC; CDR3aa: CASSVGRTDNFYEQYF
j_gene: TRBJ1-4; v_gene: TRBV7-8; len: 15; d_gene: TRBD1; abundance: NA; CDR3nt: TGTGCCAGCAGCGTACACAGGGGCTCTATTGAAAAACTGTTTTTT; CDR3aa: CASSVHRGSIEKLFF
j_gene: TRBJ1-4; v_gene: TRBV9; len: 15; d_gene: TRBD1; abundance: NA; CDR3nt: TGTGCCAGCAGCGCCGGACAGGCCACTAATGAAAAACTGTTTTTT; CDR3aa: CASSAGQATNEKLFF
j_gene: TRBJ2-1; v_gene: TRBV6-6; len: 14; d_gene: NA; abundance: NA; CDR3nt: TGTGCCAGCAGTATAGTATCCTCCTACAATGAGCAGTTCTTC; CDR3aa: CASSIVSSYNEQFF
j_gene: TRBJ2-7; v_gene: TRBV19; len: 13; d_gene: NA; abundance: NA; CDR3nt: TGTGCCAGTAGCCTAGGAATCGCCTACGAGCAGTACTTC; CDR3aa: CASSLGIAYEQYF
j_gene: TRBJ2-1; v_gene: TRBV19; len: 14; d_gene: NA; abundance: NA; CDR3nt: TGTGCCAGTAGTTCTACAAGCTCCTACAATGAGCAGTTCTTC; CDR3aa: CASSSTSSYNEQFF
j_gene: TRBJ2-1; v_gene: TRBV19; len: 17; d_gene: TRBD1; abundance: NA; CDR3nt: TGTGCCAGTAGTCTGCCGGACAGGTACCCTACCTACAATGAGCAGTTCTTC; CDR3aa: CASSLPDRYPTYNEQFF
j_gene: TRBJ2-1; v_gene: TRBV27; len: 15; d_gene: TRBD2; abundance: NA; CDR3nt: TGTGCCAGCAGTTTCTTCGGACTAGCGGGAAATGAGCAGTTCTTC; CDR3aa: CASSFFGLAGNEQFF
j_gene: TRBJ2-1; v_gene: TRBV30; len: 14; d_gene: NA; abundance: NA; CDR3nt: TGTGCCTGGAGTTTTACAGGCGACGGAGATGAGCAGTTCTTC; CDR3aa: CAWSFTGDGDEQFF
j_gene: TRBJ2-7; v_gene: TRBV5-6; len: 16; d_gene: NA; abundance: NA; CDR3nt: TGTGCCAGCACCACAACCCGGACTGTATTAACCTACGAGCAGTACTTC; CDR3aa: CASTTTRTVLTYEQYF
j_gene: TRBJ2-3; v_gene: TRBV6-4; len: 13; d_gene: NA; abundance: NA; CDR3nt: TGTGCCAGCAGTCATATGGGGACAGATACGCAGTATTTT; CDR3aa: CASSHMGTDTQYF
j_gene: TRBJ2-4; v_gene: TRBV7-9; len: 14; d_gene: NA; abundance: NA; CDR3nt: TGTGCCAGCAGCCCCAACGTGCCTGTAAACATTCAGTACTTC; CDR3aa: CASSPNVPVNIQYF
j_gene: TRBJ2-5; v_gene: TRBV7-9; len: 13; d_gene: NA; abundance: NA; CDR3nt: TGTGCCAGCAGCTTAGCAAACCAAGAGACCCAGTACTTC; CDR3aa: CASSLANQETQYF
j_gene: TRBJ1-1; v_gene: TRBV30; len: 16; d_gene: NA; abundance: NA; CDR3nt: TGTGCCTGGTCGGACGGTACTCTTCCCATGAACACTGAAGCTTTCTTT; CDR3aa: CAWSDGTLPMNTEAFF
j_gene: TRBJ2-7; v_gene: TRBV28; len: 11; d_gene: NA; abundance: NA; CDR3nt: TGTGCCAGCAGTTTTTTAGACGAGCAGTACTTC; CDR3aa: CASSFLDEQYF
j_gene: TRBJ2-2; v_gene: TRBV28; len: 11; d_gene: NA; abundance: NA; CDR3nt: TGTGCCAGCGGGGGGCCCGGGGAGCTGTTTTTT; CDR3aa: CASGGPGELFF
j_gene: TRBJ2-7; v_gene: TRBV27; len: 13; d_gene: NA; abundance: once; CDR3nt: TGTGCCAGCAGTCCTCAGGCAGTCTACGAGCAGTACTTC; CDR3aa: CASSPQAVYEQYF
j_gene: TRBJ2-2; v_gene: TRBV5-1; len: 11; d_gene: NA; abundance: NA; CDR3nt: TGCGCCAGCAGCATGACCGGGGAGCTGTTTTTT; CDR3aa: CASSMTGELFF
j_gene: TRBJ1-3; v_gene: TRBV7-9; len: 12; d_gene: NA; abundance: NA; CDR3nt: TGTGCCAGCAGCGCGACAGGAAACACCATATATTTT; CDR3aa: CASSATGNTIYF
j_gene: TRBJ1-2; v_gene: TRBV27; len: 15; d_gene: TRBD1; abundance: NA; CDR3nt: TGTGCCAGCAGTTCAACAGGGGCACCAAGCTATGGCTACACCTTC; CDR3aa: CASSSTGAPSYGYTF
j_gene: TRBJ2-7; v_gene: TRBV28; len: 14; d_gene: TRBD2; abundance: once; CDR3nt: TGTGCCAGCAGTTTTCCAGCGGGAGGGCCCGAGCAGTACTTC; CDR3aa: CASSFPAGGPEQYF
j_gene: TRBJ2-7; v_gene: TRBV6-4; len: 11; d_gene: TRBD2; abundance: NA; CDR3nt: TGTGCCAGCTCGGGAGGGTACGAGCAGTACTTC; CDR3aa: CASSGGYEQYF
j_gene: TRBJ2-1; v_gene: TRBV27; len: 13; d_gene: NA; abundance: NA; CDR3nt: TGTGCATGTAGTGGAACCCTAAGGAATGAGCAGTTCTTC; CDR3aa: CACSGTLRNEQFF
j_gene: TRBJ1-5; v_gene: TRBV4-1; len: 19; d_gene: NA; abundance: NA; CDR3nt: TGCGCCAGCAGCCTACGACAGGCTACGACGGGAGTCGGATATCAGCCCCAGCATTTT; CDR3aa: CASSLRQATTGVGYQPQHF
j_gene: TRBJ2-3; v_gene: TRBV27; len: 17; d_gene: NA; abundance: NA; CDR3nt: TGTGCCAGCAGTTCCCGGAACAGCCCGTTTAGCACAGATACGCAGTATTTT; CDR3aa: CASSSRNSPFSTDTQYF
j_gene: TRBJ1-1; v_gene: TRBV6-5; len: 15; d_gene: TRBD1; abundance: NA; CDR3nt: TGTGCCAGCAGAATAAGACAGGGGGGAGGGACTGAAGCTTTCTTT; CDR3aa: CASRIRQGGGTEAFF
j_gene: TRBJ2-5; v_gene: TRBV11-2; len: 16; d_gene: TRBD2; abundance: NA; CDR3nt: TGTGCCAGCAGCGCTCTAGCGGGAGCTTGGCAAGAGACCCAGTACTTC; CDR3aa: CASSALAGAWQETQYF
j_gene: TRBJ2-1; v_gene: TRBV27; len: 17; d_gene: TRBD2; abundance: once; CDR3nt: TGTGCCAGCAGTCAGACCCCAGCGGGGGGTTCCTACAATGAGCAGTTCTTC; CDR3aa: CASSQTPAGGSYNEQFF